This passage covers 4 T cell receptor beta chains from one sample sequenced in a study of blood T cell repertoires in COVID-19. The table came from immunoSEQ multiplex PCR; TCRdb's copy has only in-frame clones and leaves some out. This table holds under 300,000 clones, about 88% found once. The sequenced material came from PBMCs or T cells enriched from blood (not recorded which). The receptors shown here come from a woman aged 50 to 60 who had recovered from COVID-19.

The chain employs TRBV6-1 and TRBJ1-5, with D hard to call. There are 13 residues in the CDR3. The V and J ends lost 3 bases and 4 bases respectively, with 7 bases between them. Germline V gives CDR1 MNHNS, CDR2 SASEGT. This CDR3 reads CASSDRVNQPQHF. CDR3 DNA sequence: TGTGCCAGCAGTGATCGAGTGAATCAGCCCCAGCATTTT.

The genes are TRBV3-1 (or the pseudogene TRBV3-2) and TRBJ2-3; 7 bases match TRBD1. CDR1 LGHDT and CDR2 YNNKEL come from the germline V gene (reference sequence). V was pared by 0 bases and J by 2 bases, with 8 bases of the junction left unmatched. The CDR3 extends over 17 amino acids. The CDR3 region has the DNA TGTGCCAGCAGCCAAGATCTTCCGGGACAGATCACAGATACGCAGTATTTT. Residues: CASSQDLPGQITDTQYF.

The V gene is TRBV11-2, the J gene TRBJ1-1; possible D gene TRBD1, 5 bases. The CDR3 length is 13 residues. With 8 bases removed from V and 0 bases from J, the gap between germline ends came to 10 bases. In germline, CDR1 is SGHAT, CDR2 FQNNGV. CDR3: CASSAGMNTEAFF. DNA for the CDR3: TGTGCCAGCTCGGCAGGGATGAACACTGAAGCTTTCTTT.

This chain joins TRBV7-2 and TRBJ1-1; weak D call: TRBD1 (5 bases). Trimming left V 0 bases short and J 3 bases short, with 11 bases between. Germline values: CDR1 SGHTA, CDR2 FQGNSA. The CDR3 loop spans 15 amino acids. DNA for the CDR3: TGTGCCAGCAGCTTAGCTGGGGCCCAGGACACTGAAGCTTTCTTT. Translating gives CASSLAGAQDTEAFF.